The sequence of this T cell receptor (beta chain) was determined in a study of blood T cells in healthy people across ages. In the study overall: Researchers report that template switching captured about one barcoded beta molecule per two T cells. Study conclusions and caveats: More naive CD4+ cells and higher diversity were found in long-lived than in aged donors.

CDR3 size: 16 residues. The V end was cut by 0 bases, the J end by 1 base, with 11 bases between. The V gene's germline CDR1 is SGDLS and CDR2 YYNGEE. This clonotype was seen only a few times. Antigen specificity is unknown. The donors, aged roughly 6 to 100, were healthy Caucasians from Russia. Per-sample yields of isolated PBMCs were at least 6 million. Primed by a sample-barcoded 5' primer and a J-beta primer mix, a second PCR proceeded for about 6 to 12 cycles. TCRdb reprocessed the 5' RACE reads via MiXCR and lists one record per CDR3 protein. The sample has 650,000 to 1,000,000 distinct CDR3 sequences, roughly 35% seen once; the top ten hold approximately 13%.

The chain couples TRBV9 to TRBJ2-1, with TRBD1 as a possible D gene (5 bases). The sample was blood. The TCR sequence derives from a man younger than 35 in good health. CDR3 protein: CASSVVQGGSYNEQFF. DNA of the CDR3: TGTGCCAGCAGCGTAGTTCAGGGTGGGTCCTACAATGAGCAGTTCTTC. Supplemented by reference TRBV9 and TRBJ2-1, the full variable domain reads DSGVTQTPKHLITATGQRVTLRCSPRSGDLSVYWYQQSLDQGLQFLIQYYNGEERAKGNILERFSAQQFPDLHSELNLSSLELGDSALYFCASSVVQGGSYNEQFFGPGTRLTVL.